What follows is one T cell receptor beta chain and its context. At the DNA level, this CDR3 is encoded by other sequences in the same sample as well. The sample originates from a study of control samples from healthy donors and cancer patients. Assay: immunoSEQ multiplex PCR; the TCRdb copy retains only in-frame clones and omits some. The data show 110,000 to 150,000 clones, approximately 92% seen once. V dropped 4 bases and J dropped 1; count of bases not matched to a gene: 4. The V gene's germline CDR1 is PRHDT and CDR2 FYEKMQ (reference sequence). This CDR3 region has 14 residues. This sequence joins TRBV13 and TRBJ2-7; 7 bases are shared with TRBD1. Sequencing was done on a sample of blood. This receptor was taken from a man aged 25-45 years in good health. DNA of the CDR3: TGTGCCAGCAGCTACCGGGACAGTTCCTACGAGCAGTACTTC. This encodes CASSYRDSSYEQYF.